This is a list of T cell receptor beta chains from one sample in a study of T cell repertoires in cytomegalovirus infection. These receptors have no identified antigens. TCRdb reprocessed the reads via MiXCR and lists one record per CDR3 protein. The sample lists tens of thousands of distinct CDR3 sequences; 20% to 25% were seen once. The sequenced material came from PBMCs, sequenced either directly or after in vitro stimulation (not recorded which). The source is a human donor in good health (CMV status not recorded). Some clones in this sample may be carry-over from other donors' samples. Each CDR3 is given with its conserved first and last residue. The D gene is left open where the match is weak. The size entry is marked missing in some rows and otherwise reads once, few, many or a size class.

d_gene	abundance	v_gene	j_gene	CDR3nt	CDR3aa
TRBD1	.	TRBV28	TRBJ2-3	TGTGCCAGCAGTTCAGCTAAACGGGACAGGGGGTATTGGGATACGCAGTATTTT	CASSSAKRDRGYWDTQYF
.	.	TRBV10-3	TRBJ1-2	TGTGCCATCAGTGAGTCCGGACTCTATGGCTACACCTTC	CAISESGLYGYTF
.	once	TRBV10-3	TRBJ2-6	TGTGCCATCAGTGAAGGGGGAACAGGGGCCAACGTCCTGACTTTC	CAISEGGTGANVLTF
TRBD1	few	TRBV10-2	TRBJ2-5	TGCGCCAGCAGACTCCGGGACAGGAAAGCAGAGACCCAGTACTTC	CASRLRDRKAETQYF
TRBD2	few	TRBV20-1	TRBJ2-7	TGCAGTGCTCCCGGGACTAGTGGGTACGAGCAGTACTTC	CSAPGTSGYEQYF
.	.	TRBV6-5	TRBJ2-5	TGTGCCAGCCGTCCGGGACCTGTCATTCTATTCCAAGAGACCCAGTACTTC	CASRPGPVILFQETQYF
.	many	TRBV7-2	TRBJ1-6	TGTGCCAGCAGCGACAGTTATTCACCCCTCCACTTT	CASSDSYSPLHF
.	few	TRBV7-8	TRBJ2-3	TGTGCCAGCAGCTTAGTTCAGGGGACTAGCACAGATACGCAGTATTTT	CASSLVQGTSTDTQYF
.	few	TRBV12-3/TRBV12-4	TRBJ2-6	TGTGCCAGCAGTCTCAACTCTGGGGCCAACGTCCTGACTTTC	CASSLNSGANVLTF
.	few	TRBV5-1	TRBJ2-2	TGCGCCAGCAGCTTGATCCCGGGAGTAGGGACCGGGGAGCTGTTTTTT	CASSLIPGVGTGELFF
TRBD2	few	TRBV11-2	TRBJ2-1	TGTGCCAGCAGCTACCGACGTAGCGGGAAGGAGCAGTTCTTC	CASSYRRSGKEQFF
.	.	TRBV20-1	TRBJ2-5	TGCAGTGCTAGAGCCAACAGGGGAGGCGGGACCCAGTACTTC	CSARANRGGGTQYF
.	few	TRBV18	TRBJ2-1	TGTGCCAGCTCACCACCGGGAGTCCTAGCTTACAATGAGCAGTTCTTC	CASSPPGVLAYNEQFF
TRBD2	few	TRBV24-1	TRBJ2-1	TGTGCCACCAGTGAATCGGGACTAGCGGGAGATCCCACCTACAATGAGCAGTTCTTC	CATSESGLAGDPTYNEQFF
.	few	TRBV3-1	TRBJ2-1	TGTGCCAGCAGCCAAGATCCTCGGGGTTACAATGAGCAGTTCTTC	CASSQDPRGYNEQFF
TRBD1	.	TRBV29-1	TRBJ1-2	TGCAGCGTTGGCGGACAGGGGGCAAGGCGGGGCTACACCTTC	CSVGGQGARRGYTF
TRBD2	once	TRBV7-2	TRBJ2-2	TGTGCCAGCAGCTTAAGTAACCTAGCGGGAAGGGCGACCGGGGAGCTGTTTTTT	CASSLSNLAGRATGELFF
.	once	TRBV7-3	TRBJ2-3	TGTGCCAGCAGCTTAGGGCGGAGGCAGGGGCTTGATACGCAGTATTTT	CASSLGRRQGLDTQYF